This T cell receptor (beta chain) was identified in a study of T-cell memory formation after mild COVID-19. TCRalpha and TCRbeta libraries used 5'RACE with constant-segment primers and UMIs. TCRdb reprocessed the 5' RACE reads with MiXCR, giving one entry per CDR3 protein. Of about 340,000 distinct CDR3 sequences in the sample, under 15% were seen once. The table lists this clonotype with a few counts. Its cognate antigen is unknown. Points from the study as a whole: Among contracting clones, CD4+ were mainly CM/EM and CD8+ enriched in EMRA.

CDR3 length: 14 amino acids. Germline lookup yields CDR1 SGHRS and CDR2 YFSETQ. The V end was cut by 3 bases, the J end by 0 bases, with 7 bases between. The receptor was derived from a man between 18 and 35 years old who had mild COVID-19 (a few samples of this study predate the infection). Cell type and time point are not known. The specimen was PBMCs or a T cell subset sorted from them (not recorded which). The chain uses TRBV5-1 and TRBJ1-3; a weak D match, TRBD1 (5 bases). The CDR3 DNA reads TGCGCCAGCAGCTGGGACGACTCTGGAAACACCATATATTTT. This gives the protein CASSWDDSGNTIYF.